This T cell receptor beta chain derives from a study of blood T cell repertoires in COVID-19. Overall study context: Researchers got acute and convalescent COVID-19 samples from the United States, Italy and Spain.

The CDR3 has 13 residues. Germline V gives CDR1 MNHEY, CDR2 SMNVEV (reference sequence). V was cut by 5 bases and J by 7 bases, with 14 bases left in between. Original processing notes: The authors estimated nucleated cell counts from reference gene primer amplification. TCRdb's table, derived via immunoSEQ multiplex PCR, lists solely in-frame clones and lacks some. Clone size and the V and J calls come from that table; the DNA yielded D and trimming. Among 200,000 to 250,000 clones, 82% were seen once, and the ten largest hold roughly 3.4%. This receptor was obtained from a woman between 18 and 29 years old with acute or convalescent COVID-19. The sequenced sample was peripheral blood. This chain connects TRBV27 to TRBJ1-1; possible D gene TRBD1, 5 bases. This CDR3 is CASSLPPGDEAFF. CDR3 DNA sequence: TGTGCCAGCAGTCTACCTCCGGGGGATGAAGCTTTCTTT.